This T cell receptor beta chain came from a study of a mutant IDH1 vaccine in newly diagnosed glioma. As for the study in general: Among treated patients, about 60% were male and around 40% female, and mean age was approximately 40 years. Previous treatment comprised radiotherapy, temozolomide, or both, mostly both.

TCRdb's table, derived via immunoSEQ multiplex PCR, lists solely in-frame clones and lacks some. The data contain approximately 52,000 clones, around three quarters of them singletons. The J segment lost 8 bases and the V segment lost 1 base, leaving 14 bases of the junction unmatched. The CDR3 runs 18 residues. The sample's time point: week 47, end of study. Alongside topical imiquimod, each dose of vaccine comprised 300 ug of mutant IDH1 20-mer peptide. A remark on this clone: Its antigen is not identified.

Sequenced here: PBMCs, sampled from a glioma patient whose treatment included an IDH1 peptide vaccine. This chain connects TRBV23-1 to TRBJ1-1, with TRBD1 matching over 12 bases. TRBV23-1 belongs to the ORF category, with a function that is uncertain. The source is a woman aged 35 to 49 with glioma. Some clones in this sample may be carry-over from other donors' samples. CDR3 nucleotide sequence: TGCGCCAGCAGTCAATGTTGTTTCCGAGGGACAGGGGGCTACGAAGCTTTCTTT. Translated, it gives CASSQCCFRGTGGYEAFF.